Listed below are T cell receptor beta chains from one sample, sequenced in a study of memory CD4+ T cells and cytomegalovirus serostatus. Generated by immunoSEQ multiplex PCR, the TCRdb table keeps only in-frame clones and is missing some. Of under 50,000 clones in the sample, 78% are singletons; the top ten hold approximately 0.85%. Source material: memory CD4+ T cells from blood. All receptors derive from an adult in good health and CMV-seronegative. The CDR3 runs from the conserved cysteine through the conserved F or W. D genes are given only for firm matches. Some rows have no size entry. The others give once, few or many, or a class for an expanded clone.

NA TRBD2 TRBJ2-3 TRBV4-3 14 CASSQVREGDTQYF TGCGCCAGCAGCCAAGTAAGGGAGGGAGATACGCAGTATTTT
NA TRBD2 TRBJ2-3 TRBV6-5 15 CASSYRGGVTDTQYF TGTGCCAGCAGTTACCGCGGGGGGGTCACAGATACGCAGTATTTT
NA NA TRBJ1-4 TRBV7-2 16 CASSLVVTGGREKLFF TGTGCCAGCAGCTTAGTGGTGACAGGCGGACGGGAAAAACTGTTTTTT
few TRBD1 TRBJ2-1 TRBV30 15 CALRRDRATYNEQFF TGTGCCCTCCGTCGCGACAGGGCCACCTACAATGAGCAGTTCTTC
NA NA TRBJ1-1 TRBV5-4 12 CASSLAWWGAFF TGTGCCAGCAGCTTGGCATGGTGGGGGGCTTTCTTT
NA NA TRBJ2-2 TRBV6-5 13 CASSYIKGGELFF TGTGCCAGCAGTTACATCAAGGGCGGGGAGCTGTTTTTT
NA NA TRBJ1-1 TRBV5-1 17 CASSSTLGLAGDTEAFF TGCGCCAGCAGCTCGACCCTCGGGCTCGCTGGGGACACTGAAGCTTTCTTT
NA NA TRBJ2-7 TRBV30 14 CAWTVLGGAREQYF TGTGCCTGGACCGTTCTAGGGGGGGCTCGCGAGCAGTACTTC
few TRBD1 TRBJ1-1 TRBV10-3 14 CAISPGQRDTEAFF TGTGCCATCAGTCCGGGACAGCGGGACACTGAAGCTTTCTTT
NA NA TRBJ2-3 TRBV6-5 12 CASSQGRNTQYF TGTGCCAGCAGCCAGGGACGCAATACGCAGTATTTT
NA NA TRBJ2-3 TRBV18 16 CASSPPMSQSQITQYF TGTGCCAGCTCACCACCGATGAGCCAATCTCAGATAACGCAGTATTTT
NA TRBD1 TRBJ1-2 TRBV4-1 21 CASSQLFRNPRDRDFNYGYTF TGCGCCAGCAGCCAACTGTTCCGAAACCCCCGGGACAGGGATTTTAACTATGGCTACACCTTC
few NA TRBJ2-7 TRBV5-6 15 CASSLKAGKRYEQYF TGTGCCAGCAGCTTGAAGGCAGGGAAGAGGTACGAGCAGTACTTC
NA TRBD1 TRBJ2-7 TRBV11-1 13 CASKDRGSYEQYF TGTGCCAGCAAGGACAGGGGGTCCTACGAGCAGTACTTC
NA TRBD1 TRBJ1-2 TRBV18 16 CASSPAPDRTNYGYTF TGTGCCAGCTCACCTGCGCCGGACAGGACTAACTATGGCTACACCTTC
NA NA TRBJ1-5 TRBV15 17 CATSRDGLQGVNQPQHF TGTGCCACCAGCAGAGATGGACTACAGGGAGTCAATCAGCCCCAGCATTTT
NA TRBD1 TRBJ1-1 TRBV27 15 CASSLTGFGYTEAFF TGTGCCAGCAGCCTGACAGGGTTCGGGTACACTGAAGCTTTCTTT
NA NA TRBJ1-2 TRBV28 11 CASSSGGGYTF TGTGCCAGCAGTTCCGGGGGAGGCTACACCTTC
NA TRBD1 TRBJ1-2 TRBV4-3 15 CASSQGTGGSIGYTF TGCGCCAGCAGCCAAGGGACAGGGGGCTCAATTGGCTACACCTTC
NA NA TRBJ2-4 TRBV2 15 CASSLETVAKNIQYF TGTGCCAGCAGTCTTGAAACAGTAGCCAAAAACATTCAGTACTTC
NA TRBD1 TRBJ2-2 TRBV7-7 15 CASSAGQGATGELFF TGTGCCAGCAGCGCGGGACAGGGGGCAACCGGGGAGCTGTTTTTT
NA NA TRBJ1-2 TRBV14 15 CASSQVALFTYGYTF TGTGCCAGCAGCCAAGTTGCCCTCTTCACTTATGGCTACACCTTC
NA NA TRBJ1-6 TRBV4-1 16 CASSQAADRRNSPLHF TGCGCCAGCAGCCAAGCAGCGGACCGCCGAAATTCACCCCTCCACTTT
few NA TRBJ1-1 TRBV14 13 CASSQDIYTEAFF TGTGCCAGCAGCCAAGATATCTACACTGAAGCTTTCTTT
NA TRBD2 TRBJ2-5 TRBV7-2 16 CASSLGPAGPEETQYF TGTGCCAGCAGCTTAGGGCCAGCGGGACCAGAAGAGACCCAGTACTTC
NA NA TRBJ1-2 TRBV4-3 15 CASSQEGTGNYGYTF TGCGCCAGCAGCCAAGAGGGAACAGGAAACTATGGCTACACCTTC
NA NA TRBJ1-5 TRBV6-5 13 CASNQGRNQPQHF TGTGCCAGCAACCAGGGGCGGAATCAGCCCCAGCATTTT
few NA TRBJ1-4 TRBV29-1 12 CSAGGGRNELFF TGCAGCGCTGGCGGTGGGCGGAACGAACTGTTTTTT
NA NA TRBJ2-7 TRBV7-2 13 CASSYGRFDEQYF TGTGCCAGCAGCTATGGACGGTTTGACGAGCAGTACTTC
NA NA TRBJ1-2 TRBV7-8 16 CASSLVRAQGRYGYTF TGTGCCAGCAGCTTAGTCAGGGCTCAGGGTCGATATGGCTACACCTTC
NA TRBD1 TRBJ2-7 TRBV27 15 CATSLGLGTEYEQYF TGTGCCACCAGTTTAGGTCTCGGGACAGAATACGAGCAGTACTTC
NA NA TRBJ1-6 TRBV2 15 CASSERSSYNSPLHF TGTGCCAGCAGTGAACGGAGCTCCTATAATTCACCCCTCCACTTT
NA TRBD1 TRBJ2-3 TRBV7-3 15 CASSIGQGPQGTQYF TGTGCCAGCAGCATCGGACAGGGGCCACAGGGGACGCAGTATTTT
NA NA TRBJ1-2 TRBV19 11 CASQRNYGYTF TGTGCCTCACAGCGTAACTATGGCTACACCTTC
NA NA TRBJ1-5 TRBV19 15 CASSHTFTPNQPQHF TGTGCCAGTAGCCACACATTTACACCCAATCAGCCCCAGCATTTT